Listed below are T cell receptor beta chains from one sample, sequenced in a study of cytomegalovirus exposure and HLA in healthy donors. Repertoires were generated with immunoSEQ multiplex PCR, while TCRdb's copy carries only in-frame clones and drops some. The sample lists about 160,000 clones; roughly 84% were seen once. Source material: PBMCs. Every receptor here comes from a boy aged 2 to 10 in good health and CMV-seronegative. Both conserved end residues are part of each CDR3. A D gene is named only where the DNA matches it firmly. Clone size is not always given. Where it is, it says once, few, many or a class for expanded clones.

d_gene | j_gene | v_gene | abundance | CDR3aa | CDR3nt
NA | TRBJ2-2 | TRBV6-1 | once | CASTPRRGNTGELFF | TGTGCCAGCACCCCCCGTCGGGGGAACACCGGGGAGCTGTTTTTT
TRBD1 | TRBJ1-2 | TRBV6-1 | once | CASGTGRGYYGYTF | TGTGCCAGCGGGACGGGCAGGGGGTATTATGGCTACACCTTC
TRBD1 | TRBJ1-2 | TRBV19 | NA | CASSLPGQGESIYGYTF | TGTGCCAGTAGCTTACCGGGACAGGGGGAAAGTATCTATGGCTACACCTTC
NA | TRBJ2-3 | TRBV15 | NA | CATSRGRGFTDTQYF | TGTGCCACCAGCAGAGGCAGGGGATTCACAGATACGCAGTATTTT
NA | TRBJ2-7 | TRBV18 | NA | CASSPVGGPGEQYF | TGTGCCAGCTCACCCGTCGGAGGGCCGGGAGAGCAGTACTTC
TRBD1 | TRBJ1-1 | TRBV27 | NA | CASSFGQGAEAFF | TGTGCCAGCAGTTTCGGACAGGGCGCTGAAGCTTTCTTT
NA | TRBJ2-5 | TRBV7-8 | NA | CASSSGQLQETQYF | TGTGCCAGCAGCTCTGGACAGCTGCAAGAGACCCAGTACTTC
NA | TRBJ2-1 | TRBV5-6 | NA | CASSPGYQLHEQFF | TGTGCCAGCAGTCCAGGGTATCAGCTGCATGAGCAGTTCTTC
TRBD1 | TRBJ2-5 | TRBV4-1 | NA | CASSQAQGPLGETQYF | TGCGCCAGCAGCCAAGCACAGGGGCCTCTTGGAGAGACCCAGTACTTC
TRBD1 | TRBJ1-1 | TRBV27 | NA | CASSPPDRVDTEAFF | TGTGCCAGCAGTCCCCCGGACAGGGTGGACACTGAAGCTTTCTTT
TRBD2 | TRBJ2-1 | TRBV7-3 | NA | CASSRTSGSPNPEQFF | TGTGCCAGCAGCCGGACTAGCGGGAGCCCTAACCCCGAGCAGTTCTTC
NA | TRBJ1-5 | TRBV6-1 | NA | CASSEGGYSNQPQHF | TGTGCCAGCAGTGAGGGGGGATATAGCAATCAGCCCCAGCATTTT
TRBD1 | TRBJ2-7 | TRBV28 | NA | CASSLVGTGATYEQYF | TGTGCCAGCAGTTTGGTTGGGACAGGCGCTACCTACGAGCAGTACTTC
TRBD2 | TRBJ2-5 | TRBV15 | NA | CATSRDNFRSSGRGETQYF | TGTGCCACCAGCAGAGATAACTTCCGGTCTAGCGGGAGAGGAGAGACCCAGTACTTC
NA | TRBJ1-1 | TRBV27 | NA | CASSFNGRVTEAFF | TGTGCCAGCAGTTTCAATGGTCGGGTCACTGAAGCTTTCTTT
TRBD1 | TRBJ2-2 | TRBV6-1 | NA | CASSGGASTGELFF | TGTGCCAGCTCAGGGGGCGCTTCCACCGGGGAGCTGTTTTTT
NA | TRBJ1-1 | TRBV5-4 | NA | CASHRRQENTEAFF | TGTGCCAGTCATCGTAGACAGGAGAACACTGAAGCTTTCTTT
NA | TRBJ1-2 | TRBV20-1 | NA | CSARWGDGYTF | TGCAGTGCTAGATGGGGGGATGGCTACACCTTC
TRBD2 | TRBJ2-2 | TRBV14 | NA | CASRLAGDTGELFF | TGTGCCAGCAGACTAGCGGGAGACACCGGGGAGCTGTTTTTT
TRBD2 | TRBJ2-7 | TRBV10-3 | NA | CAISVRAGLNVYEQYF | TGTGCCATCAGTGTTCGAGCGGGACTCAATGTCTACGAGCAGTACTTC
NA | TRBJ2-7 | TRBV21-1 | NA | CASSIRDRGAYEQYF | TGTGCCAGCAGCATCCGGGACAGGGGCGCCTACGAGCAGTACTTC
NA | TRBJ1-5 | TRBV27 | NA | CASSLFGRVNQPQHF | TGTGCCAGCAGTTTATTCGGCAGGGTCAATCAGCCCCAGCATTTT
NA | TRBJ2-7 | TRBV19 | NA | CASRGTQGGREQYF | TGTGCCAGTAGAGGAACGCAGGGAGGTCGCGAGCAGTACTTC
TRBD1 | TRBJ2-3 | TRBV6-5 | NA | CASRLGDRGFDTQYF | TGTGCCAGCCGCCTCGGGGACAGGGGATTCGATACGCAGTATTTT
NA | TRBJ1-4 | TRBV27 | NA | CASSSLRGEKLFF | TGTGCCAGCAGTTCTCTAAGGGGTGAAAAACTGTTTTTT
TRBD1 | TRBJ2-7 | TRBV15 | NA | CATSNGQGYDEQYF | TGTGCCACCAGCAACGGACAGGGATACGACGAGCAGTACTTC
NA | TRBJ1-5 | TRBV30 | NA | CAWTTTDDQPQHF | TGTGCCTGGACTACGACAGATGATCAGCCCCAGCATTTT
NA | TRBJ1-2 | TRBV28 | few | CASSTTGTEKGGYTF | TGTGCCAGCAGCACCACAGGGACGGAAAAAGGAGGCTACACCTTC
TRBD2 | TRBJ2-5 | TRBV7-6 | few | CASSLAVGAGGGETQYF | TGTGCCAGCAGCTTAGCGGTCGGAGCGGGAGGGGGAGAGACCCAGTACTTC
NA | TRBJ1-2 | TRBV21-1 | NA | CASSKGDREVLKDGYTF | TGTGCCAGCAGCAAAGGGGACAGGGAGGTTCTTAAAGATGGCTACACCTTC
NA | TRBJ2-7 | TRBV13 | NA | CASSTTATYEQYF | TGTGCCAGCAGCACGACAGCTACCTACGAGCAGTACTTC
NA | TRBJ2-3 | TRBV18 | NA | CASSAGPDTQYF | TGTGCCAGCTCCGCGGGGCCGGATACGCAGTATTTT
NA | TRBJ2-7 | TRBV10-3 | NA | CAISEPQPTSYCEQYF | TGTGCCATCAGTGAGCCTCAACCCACTAGTTACTGCGAGCAGTACTTC
NA | TRBJ2-1 | TRBV5-1 | NA | CASSSRGNEQFF | TGCGCCAGCAGCTCCAGGGGCAATGAGCAGTTCTTC
TRBD1 | TRBJ2-5 | TRBV9 | NA | CASSVEQGAGETQYF | TGTGCCAGCAGCGTAGAACAGGGGGCGGGGGAGACCCAGTACTTC
TRBD1 | TRBJ1-4 | TRBV10-3 | NA | CAISSGGLNEKLFF | TGTGCCATCAGTTCAGGGGGCCTTAATGAAAAACTGTTTTTT
NA | TRBJ2-3 | TRBV5-1 | NA | CASSLRQDFTDTQYF | TGCGCCAGCAGCTTAAGACAGGATTTCACAGATACGCAGTATTTT
TRBD2 | TRBJ2-7 | TRBV18 | once | CASSQERGLGDEQYF | TGTGCCAGCTCACAGGAAAGGGGACTAGGGGATGAGCAGTACTTC
TRBD2 | TRBJ2-3 | TRBV28 | NA | CASTPGLAGAYTQYF | TGTGCCAGCACTCCCGGACTAGCGGGAGCCTATACGCAGTATTTT
TRBD1 | TRBJ2-5 | TRBV19 | NA | CASSAADRTFQETQYF | TGTGCCAGTAGTGCAGCGGACAGGACCTTCCAAGAGACCCAGTACTTC
TRBD2 | TRBJ2-7 | TRBV18 | NA | CASSPRGDGREQYF | TGTGCCAGCTCACCCCGGGGGGATGGTCGCGAGCAGTACTTC
NA | TRBJ2-1 | TRBV15 | NA | CATSSARGRLAYNEQFF | TGTGCCACCAGCAGTGCCAGGGGTCGTTTGGCCTACAATGAGCAGTTCTTC
NA | TRBJ2-2 | TRBV6-1 | few | CASSEQLLTGELFF | TGTGCCAGCAGTGAGCAACTCCTCACCGGGGAGCTGTTTTTT
NA | TRBJ1-1 | TRBV6-1 | few | CASSEARTEAFF | TGTGCCAGCAGTGAAGCGAGGACTGAAGCTTTCTTT
NA | TRBJ2-3 | TRBV11-2 | NA | CASSSPGLKSDTQYF | TGTGCCAGCAGCTCCCCGGGACTTAAATCAGATACGCAGTATTTT
NA | TRBJ1-2 | TRBV20-1 | once | CSASTQAGYTF | TGCAGTGCTAGTACTCAAGCTGGCTACACCTTC
TRBD2 | TRBJ2-3 | TRBV19 | once | CASSIGTSAEPSTDTQYF | TGTGCCAGTAGTATCGGGACTAGCGCAGAACCTAGCACAGATACGCAGTATTTT
NA | TRBJ1-2 | TRBV4-2 | few | CASSSGDYGYTF | TGTGCCAGCAGTTCAGGGGACTATGGCTACACCTTC
NA | TRBJ1-2 | TRBV4-1 | NA | CASSQGGGTLNYGYTF | TGCGCCAGCAGCCAAGGGGGCGGGACCCTTAACTATGGCTACACCTTC
NA | TRBJ2-3 | TRBV28 | once | CASSPFPGELSTDTQYF | TGTGCCAGCAGTCCTTTCCCTGGGGAGCTAAGCACAGATACGCAGTATTTT
NA | TRBJ2-5 | TRBV7-8 | once | CASSLDQEAQYF | TGTGCCAGCAGCTTAGACCAAGAGGCCCAGTACTTC
TRBD1 | TRBJ2-7 | TRBV6-5 | NA | CASSRPGQGREQYF | TGTGCCAGCAGTCGACCGGGACAGGGCCGCGAGCAGTACTTC
TRBD2 | TRBJ2-1 | TRBV6-5 | few | CASRRGLAGEQFF | TGTGCCAGCAGACGGGGACTAGCAGGTGAGCAGTTCTTC